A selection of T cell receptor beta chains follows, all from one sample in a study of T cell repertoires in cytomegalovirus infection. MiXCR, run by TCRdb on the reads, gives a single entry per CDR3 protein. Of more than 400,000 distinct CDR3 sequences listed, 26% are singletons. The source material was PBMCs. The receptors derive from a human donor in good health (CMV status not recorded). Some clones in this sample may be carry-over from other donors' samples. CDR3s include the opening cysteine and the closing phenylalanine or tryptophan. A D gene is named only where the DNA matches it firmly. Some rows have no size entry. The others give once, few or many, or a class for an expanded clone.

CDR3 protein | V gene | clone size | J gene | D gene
CASSGGANTGELFF | TRBV7-3 | NA | TRBJ2-2 | NA
CASRPTSGSYPRETQYF | TRBV5-6 | many | TRBJ2-5 | TRBD2
CASSGIAGDSYNEQFF | TRBV7-4 | NA | TRBJ2-1 | TRBD2
CASSFGRGRSGELFF | TRBV28 | many | TRBJ2-2 | TRBD1
CASSFWTGDVENTEAFF | TRBV7-8 | NA | TRBJ1-1 | TRBD1
CASSLGNQETQYF | TRBV11-1 | few | TRBJ2-5 | NA
CASTLTGKETQYF | TRBV12-3/TRBV12-4 | NA | TRBJ2-5 | TRBD1
CASSWGRRDGYTF | TRBV6-2/TRBV6-3 | few | TRBJ1-2 | NA
CASSVSTTNEKLFF | TRBV9 | few | TRBJ1-4 | NA
CSARQRLSTDTQYF | TRBV20-1 | NA | TRBJ2-3 | NA
CASSTRGSSYNEQFF | TRBV28 | NA | TRBJ2-1 | NA
CASSLPGQPAGNTIYF | TRBV19 | NA | TRBJ1-3 | TRBD1
CASSLGLAGGIAKNIQYF | TRBV7-8 | NA | TRBJ2-4 | TRBD2
CASSQGEREQFF | TRBV6-2/TRBV6-3 | NA | TRBJ2-1 | TRBD1
CASSSGVPGGNQPQHF | TRBV6-5 | many | TRBJ1-5 | NA
CASMFSGRHGEQFF | TRBV19 | few | TRBJ2-1 | TRBD2
CASSLTSGRPLQETQYF | TRBV27 | many | TRBJ2-5 | TRBD2
CASSSPGLAGTDDTQYF | TRBV28 | few | TRBJ2-3 | TRBD2
CASSTDRPSTEAFF | TRBV7-2 | many | TRBJ1-1 | NA
CASSWDRAAGYTF | TRBV12-3/TRBV12-4 | NA | TRBJ1-2 | TRBD1
CARDPCRAGNQPQHF | TRBV5-6 | few | TRBJ1-5 | NA
CASSQTDRGLPDTQYF | TRBV4-1 | NA | TRBJ2-3 | TRBD1
CASSQLPRGAQYF | TRBV7-9 | NA | TRBJ2-5 | NA
CASSLSAGGPSTQYF | TRBV28 | NA | TRBJ2-3 | TRBD2
CATRNRDSPYNEQFF | TRBV15 | NA | TRBJ2-1 | NA
CASSPDRAEPQHF | TRBV18 | NA | TRBJ1-5 | TRBD1
CASSIDLTGGPGNIQYF | TRBV19 | NA | TRBJ2-4 | TRBD2
CATSDYGVETQYF | TRBV24-1 | NA | TRBJ2-5 | NA
CASSFGDKNNEQFF | TRBV5-6 | NA | TRBJ2-1 | NA
CASSKADGNTIYF | TRBV7-3 | many | TRBJ1-3 | NA
CASSPRPQGHGDTIYF | TRBV7-6 | few | TRBJ1-3 | NA
CASRQGQGVIGYGYTF | TRBV19 | few | TRBJ1-2 | TRBD1
CASSSPKPAGGTDTQYF | TRBV28 | NA | TRBJ2-3 | TRBD2
CASSASGGDNEQFF | TRBV10-1 | few | TRBJ2-1 | TRBD2
CASTPPASGKAYEQYF | TRBV11-2 | NA | TRBJ2-7 | TRBD2
CASSQGRLDRAWAKNIQYF | TRBV3-1 | few | TRBJ2-4 | TRBD1
CSVEGTSGADTQYF | TRBV29-1 | NA | TRBJ2-3 | TRBD2
CASGPAGTDTQYF | TRBV12-3/TRBV12-4 | many | TRBJ2-3 | NA
CASSLKMARNNEQFF | TRBV27 | NA | TRBJ2-1 | NA
CASSPPGPEQFF | TRBV7-2 | NA | TRBJ2-1 | NA
CASSQFGGELFF | TRBV7-2 | few | TRBJ2-2 | NA
CASSLVHGTYEQYF | TRBV5-1 | few | TRBJ2-7 | NA
CASLRGEYTDTQYF | TRBV6-2/TRBV6-3 | few | TRBJ2-3 | NA
CASGLVGRTGTRYGYTF | TRBV12-5 | many | TRBJ1-2 | NA
CASSLGRTGTTEAFF | TRBV7-6 | few | TRBJ1-1 | TRBD1
CASTMTSGRENTQYF | TRBV28 | many | TRBJ2-3 | TRBD2
CASSPRDSKMTEAFF | TRBV18 | many | TRBJ1-1 | TRBD1
CATSAGTGDADTQYF | TRBV10-3 | NA | TRBJ2-3 | TRBD1
CASSQRTSGSETQYF | TRBV7-8 | many | TRBJ2-5 | TRBD2
CASSQLRGPQHF | TRBV6-2/TRBV6-3 | NA | TRBJ1-5 | NA
CASSRREAGEQFF | TRBV14 | NA | TRBJ2-1 | TRBD2
CATGGSSRATEQFF | TRBV12-3/TRBV12-4 | many | TRBJ2-1 | NA
CASSLGTGDLMTEAFF | TRBV12-3/TRBV12-4 | NA | TRBJ1-1 | TRBD1
CSVRQNTEAFF | TRBV29-1 | NA | TRBJ1-1 | NA
CSARDIRGTLGYSYEQYF | TRBV20-1 | NA | TRBJ2-7 | NA
CASSALGLSSDNEQFF | TRBV12-3/TRBV12-4 | NA | TRBJ2-1 | TRBD2
CASSGRTGRGTDTQYF | TRBV5-1 | few | TRBJ2-3 | NA
CASSLGPAQETQYF | TRBV7-6 | many | TRBJ2-5 | NA
CASSYSRGANEKLFF | TRBV6-2/TRBV6-3 | NA | TRBJ1-4 | NA
CASSPKAGNTIYF | TRBV7-2 | many | TRBJ1-3 | NA